This T cell receptor beta chain was documented in a study of cytomegalovirus exposure and HLA in healthy donors. The study, taken as a whole, reports: DRB1 had the most TCR associations and HLA-C the fewest, a later analysis found, with rates varying by HLA locus. In vitro experiments confirmed that a few CMV-associated chains were specific for CMV antigens.

V was clipped by 6 bases and J by 11 bases; unmatched bases: 12. This CDR3 comprises 14 residues. Germline values: CDR1 KGHSH, CDR2 LQKENI. 13 Jbeta primers and 60 Vbeta primers were used for the PCR. Repertoires were generated with immunoSEQ multiplex PCR, while TCRdb's copy carries only in-frame clones and drops some. The sample has about 81,000 clones; 77% are singletons. On this clone: Antigen unknown.

The receptor was derived from a man aged 50 or older in good health and CMV-seropositive. This chain joins TRBV18 and TRBJ2-7; TRBD1 matches 11 bases. The sample consisted of PBMCs. The CDR3: CASSTRGQGGEKYF. In nucleotides, the CDR3 is TGTGCCAGCTCTACCAGGGGACAGGGGGGGGAGAAGTACTTC.